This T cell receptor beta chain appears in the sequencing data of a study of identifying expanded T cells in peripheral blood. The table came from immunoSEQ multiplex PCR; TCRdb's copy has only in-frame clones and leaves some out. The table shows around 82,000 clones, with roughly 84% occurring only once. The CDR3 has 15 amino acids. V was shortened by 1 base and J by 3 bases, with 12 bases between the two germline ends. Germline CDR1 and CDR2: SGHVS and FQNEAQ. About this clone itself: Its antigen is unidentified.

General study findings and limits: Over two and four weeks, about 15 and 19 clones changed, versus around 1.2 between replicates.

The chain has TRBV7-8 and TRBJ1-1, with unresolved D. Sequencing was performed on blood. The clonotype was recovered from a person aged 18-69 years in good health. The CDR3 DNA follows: TGTGCCAGCAGCTTAGATCGGGCTGGGTACACTGAAGCTTTCTTT. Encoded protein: CASSLDRAGYTEAFF.